One and the same sample provided the 20 T cell receptor beta chains below, sequenced in a study of Ad26.COV2.S vaccination and SARS-CoV-2 variants. Treatment denoted: over 15 received Ad26.COV2.S at low or high dose, single or two shots; roughly five received placebo; per-sample allocation not given. Samples were taken on day 63 after the first vaccine or placebo injection. Assay used: immunoSEQ multiplex PCR; TCRdb lists only in-frame clones, some missing. The repertoire holds 300,000 to 400,000 clones, with about 85% as singletons. Sequenced here: peripheral blood, sampled in a trial of Ad26.COV2.S vaccine versus placebo. These receptor sequences come from a person between 18 and 59 years old who received the Ad26.COV2.S COVID-19 vaccine or a placebo.

This clone was seen just once. The chain joins TRBV4-1 to TRBJ1-2, with D unresolved. The V end lost 0 bases, the J end lost 8 bases, and 19 bases lay between the germline ends. This CDR3 is 16 amino acids long. CDR1 and CDR2 (germline): MGHRA, YSYEKL. CDR3 residues: CASSQEPLRGRGGYTF. The DNA for the CDR3 is TGCGCCAGCAGCCAAGAGCCCCTTCGGGGAAGAGGGGGCTACACCTTC.

As concerns this clone: A read error may explain this, as a much larger clone is one base away. Other DNA sequences in the sample encode the same CDR3. The V and J genes are TRBV12-3 or TRBV12-4 and TRBJ1-1; D is perhaps TRBD1 (6 bases). This CDR3 comprises 13 residues. V gave up 6 bases and J gave up 1 base, with 9 bases separating them. The DNA of the CDR3 is TGTGCCAGCAGACGGACAGCGAACACTGAAGCTTTCTTT. Its protein product is CASRRTANTEAFF.

This clone was detected once. The DNA for the CDR3 is TGTGCCAGCAGTGTAGGCCTAGTAAGAGAGACCCAGTACTTC. This codes for CASSVGLVRETQYF. This chain uses TRBV2 with TRBJ2-5; D unresolved. The CDR3 totals 14 residues. V was clipped by 4 bases and J by 4 bases, with 13 bases between them. Germline CDR1 is SNHLY and CDR2 is FYNNEI.

This chain joins TRBV5-1 and TRBJ2-3; D assignment may be TRBD1 or TRBD2 (6 bases each). Trimming left V 4 bases short and J 2 bases short, with 14 bases between. The CDR3 totals 15 residues. Germline V CDR1 and CDR2: SGHRS, YFSETQ. CDR3 residues: CASSAAGGPTDTQYF. Here the CDR3 DNA reads TGCGCCAGCAGCGCTGCCGGGGGCCCCACAGATACGCAGTATTTT.

The chain couples TRBV11-2 to TRBJ2-1; no clear D gene. From germline, CDR1 is SGHAT and CDR2 FQNNGV. The CDR3 loop spans 12 amino acids. V lost 4 bases, J lost 3 bases, and 4 bases lay in between. Here the CDR3 DNA reads TGTGCCAGCAGCTGGGGCTACAATGAGCAGTTCTTC. This sequence encodes CASSWGYNEQFF.

About this clone itself: The sample contains more than one DNA sequence encoding this CDR3. The rearrangement uses TRBV9 and TRBJ1-1; the D is unclear. The length of the CDR3 is 13 residues. V gave up 0 bases and J gave up 1 base, with 4 bases separating them. Germline V gene sequence: CDR1 SGDLS, CDR2 YYNGEE. The CDR3 is CASSVAGNTEAFF. CDR3 coding DNA: TGTGCCAGCAGCGTAGCGGGGAACACTGAAGCTTTCTTT.

Comments on this clone: This sample also contains other DNA sequences that code for the same CDR3. The gene calls are TRBV5-1 and TRBJ1-1, with D possibly matching TRBD1 (6 bases). Germline values: CDR1 SGHRS, CDR2 YFSETQ. This CDR3 is built from 15 residues. Trimming shortened V by 0 bases and J by 4 bases, and 13 bases separated the two germline ends. DNA for the CDR3: TGCGCCAGCAGCTTGGCCGGGGGGCAGACCACTGAAGCTTTCTTT. Protein sequence: CASSLAGGQTTEAFF.

This clone has a single count. The rearrangement links TRBV5-4 to TRBJ1-1; 10 bases agree with TRBD1. CDR1 and CDR2 from the germline V gene are SGHNT and YYREEE (reference sequence). CDR3 length: 18 amino acids. Trimming at V came to 0 bases and at J to 0 bases, leaving 8 bases not matched to a gene. CDR3: CASSLGTGGPIMNTEAFF. The CDR3 nucleotides read TGTGCCAGCAGCTTGGGGACAGGGGGACCTATCATGAACACTGAAGCTTTCTTT.

The chain recombines TRBV15 with TRBJ2-2; D may correspond to TRBD1 or TRBD2 (5 bases each). Germline V gene lookup returns CDR1 LNHNV and CDR2 YYDKDF (reference sequence). The CDR3 contains 18 residues. The V gene lost 5 bases and the J gene lost 6 bases, with 25 bases spanning the gap. CDR3 protein: CATSDPSLGQGVPGELFF. The CDR3 region has the DNA TGTGCCACCAGCGACCCTTCTCTCGGGCAGGGAGTCCCCGGGGAGCTGTTTTTT. Full variable domain (outside the CDR3, taken from reference TRBV15 and TRBJ2-2): DAMVIQNPRYQVTQFGKPVTLSCSQTLNHNVMYWYQQKSSQAPKLLFHYYDKDFNNEADTPDNFQSRRPNTSFCFLDIRSPGLGDTAMYLCATSDPSLGQGVPGELFFGEGSRLTVL.

This chain uses TRBV19 with TRBJ1-1; TRBD1 agrees at 7 bases. The CDR3 is made up of 12 amino acids. V dropped 5 bases and J dropped 8; count of bases not matched to a gene: 5. Germline CDR1 reads LNHDA; CDR2 reads SQIVND (reference sequence). In DNA, the CDR3 is TGTGCCAGTAGTCACCGGACAGGCGAAGCTTTCTTT. Translation: CASSHRTGEAFF.

The genes are TRBV5-5 and TRBJ1-3; TRBD1 is a possible D gene (5 bases). CDR1 and CDR2 (germline): SGHKS, YYEKEE (reference sequence). This CDR3 is built from 15 residues. Trimming shortened V by 1 base and J by 4 bases, and 12 bases separated the two germline ends. The CDR3 sequence is CASSLFPDTGNTIYF. CDR3 DNA: TGTGCCAGCAGCTTGTTTCCGGACACAGGAAACACCATATATTTT.

V and J are TRBV4-2 and TRBJ1-2, with D possibly TRBD1 on 5 matching bases. The CDR3 has 16 amino acids. Germline V gene lookup returns CDR1 LGHNA and CDR2 YNFKEQ. V was pared by 1 base and J by 3 bases, with 15 bases between. CDR3 DNA sequence: TGTGCCAGCAGCCAAGTTGTGGGGCAGACTCACTATGGCTACACCTTC. This translates into CASSQVVGQTHYGYTF.

The V gene is TRBV24-1, the J gene TRBJ1-4; D gene uncertain. There are 15 residues in the CDR3. In germline, CDR1 is KGHDR, CDR2 SFDVKD. V was cut by 3 bases and J by 3 bases, with 10 bases left in between. The chain's CDR3 is CATSDNQRPNEKLFF. CDR3 nucleotides: TGTGCCACCAGTGATAATCAGCGGCCTAATGAAAAACTGTTTTTT.

CDR3 coding DNA: TGTGCCAGCTCACCCAGGGACGACGAGCAGTACTTC. Protein: CASSPRDDEQYF. The chain employs TRBV18 and TRBJ2-7; perhaps D is TRBD1 or TRBD2 (5 bases each). Germline-derived CDR1 and CDR2 are KGHSH and LQKENI. The V gene lost 3 bases and the J gene lost 5 bases, with 8 bases spanning the gap. The CDR3 is 12 amino acids.

CDR3 nucleotides: TGTGCCAGCAGCTACCTACCGGGACCTAACAATGAGCAGTTCTTC. It codes for CASSYLPGPNNEQFF. The chain carries TRBV7-7 and TRBJ2-1; the D call may be TRBD1 or TRBD2 (5 bases each). V lost 4 bases to trimming and J lost 5 bases, with 15 bases between them. CDR3 length: 15 amino acids. Germline V lookup: CDR1 SSHAT, CDR2 FNYEAQ (reference sequence).

The V gene is TRBV24-1, the J gene TRBJ2-2, with 11 bases aligning to TRBD1. Germline CDR1 KGHDR, CDR2 SFDVKD. J was trimmed by 5 bases and V by 5 bases; bases with no gene match: 3. This CDR3 is 15 amino acids long. The CDR3 DNA reads as TGTGCCACCAGTGTTGGGACAGGGGGTACCGGGGAGCTGTTTTTT. This sequence encodes CATSVGTGGTGELFF.

CDR3 sequence reads: CASSPRTGTYEQYF. The CDR3 coding sequence is TGTGCCAGTAGTCCAAGGACAGGTACCTACGAGCAGTACTTC. This sequence joins TRBV19 and TRBJ2-7, with TRBD1 identical over 7 bases. Per the germline V gene, CDR1 is LNHDA and CDR2 is SQIVND (reference sequence). This CDR3 region has 14 residues. The V gene end was trimmed by 5 bases and the J gene end by 2 bases; junction bases not matched to a gene: 6.

The rearrangement joins TRBV27 to TRBJ2-5; 12 bases line up with TRBD2. V shed 5 bases, J shed 2 bases, and the junction held 9 bases outside the gene matches. The CDR3 runs to 17 residues. Germline lookup yields CDR1 MNHEY and CDR2 SMNVEV (reference sequence). CDR3 nucleotides: TGTGCCAGCAGTCCCCCTAGCGGGGGGGACCAACAAGAGACCCAGTACTTC. Amino acid sequence: CASSPPSGGDQQETQYF.

The genes are TRBV5-6 and TRBJ2-4; 9 nucleotides agree with TRBD1. CDR1 is SGHDT, CDR2 YYEEEE, per germline. The CDR3 sequence is 18 residues long. Trimming cost V 4 bases and J 3 bases; bases outside gene matches: 14. The CDR3 sequence is CASSAYRGPGSIKNIQYF. CDR3 sequence (DNA): TGTGCCAGCAGCGCCTACAGGGGGCCAGGGTCCATCAAAAACATTCAGTACTTC.

The rearrangement uses TRBV6-1 and TRBJ2-3; 9 bases are a match to TRBD2. This CDR3 has 14 amino acids. Looked up from germline, CDR1 is MNHNS and CDR2 is SASEGT. Trimming cost V 3 bases and J 9 bases; bases outside gene matches: 7. The CDR3, as DNA: TGTGCCAGCAGTGAGGGCGGGGGGGCAGGAACGCAGTATTTT. As protein: CASSEGGGAGTQYF.